Reported below is one T cell receptor beta chain. These data belong to a study of cytomegalovirus exposure and HLA in healthy donors. 60 Vbeta and 13 Jbeta primers were used in PCR. Method: immunoSEQ multiplex PCR; TCRdb's copy keeps in-frame clones and lacks some. The profile shows 97,000 or so clones, about 81% of them singletons. Looked up from germline, CDR1 is SNHLY and CDR2 is FYNNEI. This CDR3 comprises 17 residues. V shed 2 bases, J shed 0 bases, and the junction held 7 bases outside the gene matches. This chain uses TRBV2 with TRBJ1-5; TRBD1 matches at 7 bases. The receptor was derived from a man aged 35-49 years in good health and CMV-seronegative. Sample: PBMCs. The CDR3 DNA reads TGTGCCAGCAGTGAACTGGGACAGATCTATAGCAATCAGCCCCAGCATTTT. This encodes CASSELGQIYSNQPQHF.